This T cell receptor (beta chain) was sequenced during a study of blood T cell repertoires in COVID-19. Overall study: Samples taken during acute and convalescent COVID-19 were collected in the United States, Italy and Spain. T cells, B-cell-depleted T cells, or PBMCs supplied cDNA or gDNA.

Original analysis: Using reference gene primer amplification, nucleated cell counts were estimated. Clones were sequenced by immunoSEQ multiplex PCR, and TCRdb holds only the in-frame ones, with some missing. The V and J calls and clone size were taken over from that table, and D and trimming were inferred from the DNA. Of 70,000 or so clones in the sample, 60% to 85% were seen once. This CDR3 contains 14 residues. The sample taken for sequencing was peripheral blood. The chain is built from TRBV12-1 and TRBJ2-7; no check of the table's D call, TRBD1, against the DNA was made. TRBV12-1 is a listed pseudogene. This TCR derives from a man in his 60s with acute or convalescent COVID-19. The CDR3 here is CASRTGTGCYEQYF. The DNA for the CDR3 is TGTGCCAGCAGGACCGGGACAGGGTGCTACGAGCAGTACTTC.